The present TCR beta chain was sequenced within a study of OX40 agonist ivuxolimab in advanced cancers. Study as a whole: Hepatocellular carcinoma, melanoma, renal cell or head and neck cancer was diagnosed in the dose-escalation patients. Study conclusions and caveats: CD4+ T cells averaged fewer expanded clones than CD8+ T cells. Antigen specificity of clonally expanded peripheral T cells was not established.

About this clone: Antigen: not known.

TCRdb's copy holds only in-frame clones and misses some; the assay was immunoSEQ multiplex PCR. In the table there are fewer than 95,000 clones, approximately 84% of which are singletons. The specimen was CD4+ or CD8+ T cells sorted from blood, collected in a trial of the OX40 agonist ivuxolimab. This TCR was recovered from an adult with an advanced solid tumor such as melanoma, head and neck, liver or kidney cancer.

As DNA, the CDR3 is TGTGCCAGCAGCCGAGCCCTAGCGGGGGGGCGGGACATTCAGTACTTC. It specifies CASSRALAGGRDIQYF. V is TRBV14 and J is TRBJ2-4; 12 bases are shared with TRBD2. This CDR3 spans 16 amino acids. Trimming cost V 4 bases and J 8 bases; bases outside gene matches: 9. The germline CDR1 and CDR2 sequences are SGHDN and FVKESK. Combining the CDR3 with reference TRBV14 and TRBJ2-4 gives the whole variable domain EAGVTQFPSHSVIEKGQTVTLRCDPISGHDNLYWYRRVMGKEIKFLLHFVKESKQDESGMPNNRFLAERTGGTYSTLKVQPAELEDSGVYFCASSRALAGGRDIQYFGAGTRLSVL.